This T cell receptor beta chain was sequenced for a study of blood T cell repertoires in COVID-19. Study-level information: Samples taken during acute and convalescent COVID-19 were collected in the United States, Italy and Spain. T cells, B-cell-depleted T cells, or PBMCs supplied cDNA or gDNA.

In the study's own analysis: Amplified reference gene primers provided the basis for estimating nucleated cell counts. TCRdb's copy holds only in-frame clones and misses some; the assay was immunoSEQ multiplex PCR. V and J calls and clone size are as listed in that table; D and trimming were resolved from the DNA. This table has approximately 140,000 clones, around 90% appearing once. CDR3 length: 14 amino acids. V lost 5 bases and J lost 3; bases outside the gene matches: 6. Per germline, CDR1 SGHTS and CDR2 YDEGEE. V usage is TRBV5-8 and J usage is TRBJ2-7; TRBD1 agrees at 9 bases. The clonotype comes from a woman in her fifties or sixties with acute or convalescent COVID-19. The sequenced sample was peripheral blood. As DNA, the CDR3 is TGTGCCAGCAGGCTCCGGGGACAGGGCTACGAGCAGTACTTC. Protein sequence: CASRLRGQGYEQYF.